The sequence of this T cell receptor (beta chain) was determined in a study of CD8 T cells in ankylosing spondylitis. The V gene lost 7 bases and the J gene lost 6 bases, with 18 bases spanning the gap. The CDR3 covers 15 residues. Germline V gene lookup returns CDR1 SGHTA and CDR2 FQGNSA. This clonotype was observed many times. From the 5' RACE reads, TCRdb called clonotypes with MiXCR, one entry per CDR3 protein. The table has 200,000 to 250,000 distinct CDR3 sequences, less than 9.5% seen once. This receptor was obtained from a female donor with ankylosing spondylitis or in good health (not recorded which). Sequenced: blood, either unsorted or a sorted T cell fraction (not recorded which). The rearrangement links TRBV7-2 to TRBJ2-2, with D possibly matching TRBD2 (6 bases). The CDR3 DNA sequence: TGTGCCAGCACCTCGTGGGGAGGCCTCTCCGGGGAGCTGTTTTTT. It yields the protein CASTSWGGLSGELFF.